Sequencing of this TCR beta chain was carried out in a study of cytomegalovirus exposure and HLA in healthy donors. PCR involved 60 Vbeta and 13 Jbeta primers. TCRdb's copy holds only in-frame clones and misses some; the assay was immunoSEQ multiplex PCR. The sample consists of roughly 110,000 clones, 55% to 70% of them appearing once. The CDR3 covers 14 residues. The germline V and J ends were trimmed by 2 bases and 4 bases, with 12 bases remaining between them. The germline gives CDR1 SGHNT, CDR2 YENEEA. The TCR originated in a woman aged 25 to 39 in good health and CMV-seronegative. This sequence joins TRBV11-3 and TRBJ2-7, with a possible D match to TRBD2 (5 bases). Sequencing used PBMCs. The CDR3 is CASSLSGSDYEQYF. The DNA of the CDR3 is TGTGCCAGCAGCTTAAGCGGATCCGATTACGAGCAGTACTTC.